The T cell receptor (beta chain) under discussion was sequenced for a study of monozygotic twins with inflammatory bowel disease. The CDR3 has 16 residues. Germline V gene data show CDR1 as SGDLS and CDR2 as YYNGEE. TCRdb reprocessed the 5' RACE reads and reports one entry per CDR3 protein, with no DNA. The listing contains approximately 400,000 distinct CDR3 sequences. Sequencing was performed on blood. This sequence joins TRBV9 and TRBJ2-1; TCRdb gives TRBD2 as the D gene, but with no DNA this cannot be confirmed. The TCR originated in a human donor with ulcerative colitis or Crohn's disease, or a healthy co-twin of an affected twin (not recorded which). This CDR3 is CASSVAGTSGSDEQFF.